Included here is one T cell receptor beta chain sequence, with context. This entry comes from a study of technical replicates of blood from a few donors. V was clipped by 1 base and J by 1 base, with 19 bases between them. In germline, CDR1 is SEHNR, CDR2 FQNEAQ (reference sequence). CDR3 length: 18 residues. Libraries were prepared by immunoSEQ multiplex PCR; TCRdb keeps only in-frame clonotypes and omits some of them. Among 75,000 to 100,000 clones listed, over 80% were seen once. What was sequenced was T cells isolated from PBMCs. The rearrangement uses TRBV7-9 and TRBJ1-1; TRBD1 is a possible D gene (6 bases). The sequence was obtained from a human donor in good health. CDR3 residues: CASSLVRLQGGKNTEAFF. CDR3 DNA: TGTGCCAGCAGCTTAGTACGTCTACAGGGTGGTAAGAACACTGAAGCTTTCTTT.